The 9 T cell receptor beta chains below were found in one sample sequenced in a study of T-cell reconstitution after alpha-beta-depleted transplantation in children. Construction of the TCRbeta library involved unique molecular identifiers. MiXCR was run by TCRdb on the PCR reads, yielding one entry per CDR3 protein. The top ten clones hold 0.79% of a sample with 670,000 or so distinct CDR3 sequences, under 15% of them seen once. Sample: PBMCs, taken before TCRalphabeta/CD19-depleted stem cell transplant. These receptors originate from a girl under 10 years old with congenital amegakaryocytic thrombocytopenia, due to receive a stem cell transplant.

The chain recombines TRBV25-1 with TRBJ2-4; possible D gene TRBD2, 5 bases. Trimming stripped 6 bases from V and 0 bases from J, with 18 bases between. The CDR3 has 17 residues. Germline CDR1 is MGHDK and CDR2 is SYGVNS. DNA of the CDR3: TGTGCCAGCAGCCCCGAGGGTGTCAGCGGAGCCAAAAACATTCAGTACTTC. This gives the protein CASSPEGVSGAKNIQYF.

This clonotype was picked up a small number of times. The J gene is TRBJ2-7, the V gene TRBV7-9; unclear D gene. Germline-derived CDR1 and CDR2 are SEHNR and FQNEAQ (reference sequence). The CDR3 length is 13 residues. The V end was cut by 1 base, the J end by 5 bases, with 9 bases between. CDR3 DNA: TGTGCCAGCAGCTTAGGTTCTGGGGACGAGCAGTACTTC. Translating it yields CASSLGSGDEQYF.

This clonotype has just a few counts. This rearrangement joins TRBV7-2 to TRBJ1-4; D perhaps matches TRBD1 (5 bases). V was pared by 10 bases and J by 8 bases, with 20 bases between. There are 14 residues in the CDR3. Germline V gene sequence: CDR1 SGHTA, CDR2 FQGNSA. The CDR3 DNA sequence: TGTGCCACCTTGATGTCGGAGGGGACCGAAAAACTGTTTTTT. Translation: CATLMSEGTEKLFF.

The J gene is TRBJ2-1, the V gene TRBV10-2; 7 bases are shared with TRBD2. Losses at the gene ends were 6 bases for V and 7 bases for J; bases not matched to a gene: 9. This CDR3 has 14 residues. The germline V gene has CDR1 WSHSY and CDR2 SAAADI. The DNA for the CDR3 is TGCGCCAGCAGGGTATGGGAGGGCGGTAATGAGCAGTTCTTC. Protein: CASRVWEGGNEQFF.

This clonotype was observed many times. The V gene is TRBV20-1, the J gene TRBJ1-1; 11 nucleotides align to TRBD1. This CDR3 contains 15 residues. Trimming cost V 0 bases and J 8 bases; bases outside gene matches: 8. Germline values: CDR1 DFQATT, CDR2 SNEGSKA (reference sequence). The CDR3 nucleotides are TGCAGTGCTAGAGATTCTGGACAGGGGGCTTCGGAAGCTTTCTTT. Its translation: CSARDSGQGASEAFF.

This clonotype came up many times. The rearrangement uses TRBV7-6 and TRBJ2-1, with D perhaps TRBD1 (6 bases). The CDR3 contains 16 residues. Germline-derived CDR1 and CDR2 are SGHVS and FNYEAQ. The V end was cut by 4 bases, the J end by 0 bases, with 13 bases between. CDR3 nucleotides: TGTGCCAGCAGCTCCCTACAGGGACCCTCCTACAATGAGCAGTTCTTC. This encodes CASSSLQGPSYNEQFF.

This clonotype has only a few counts. This chain connects TRBV13 to TRBJ2-3, with 9 bases lining up with TRBD1. This CDR3 has 15 residues. The V segment lost 5 bases and the J segment 4 bases; nucleotides outside the gene matches: 7. The germline V gene encodes CDR1 PRHDT and CDR2 FYEKMQ (reference sequence). The CDR3 loop reads CASSRTGGYADTQYF. In DNA form, the CDR3 reads TGTGCCAGCAGCCGAACAGGGGGCTACGCAGATACGCAGTATTTT. Using reference TRBV13 and TRBJ2-3 for the parts outside the CDR3, the full variable domain is AAGVIQSPRHLIKEKRETATLKCYPIPRHDTVYWYQQGPGQDPQFLISFYEKMQSDKGSIPDRFSAQQFSDYHSELNMSSLELGDSALYFCASSRTGGYADTQYFGPGTRLTVL.

This clonotype appeared many times. V and J are TRBV29-1 and TRBJ2-1, with 8 bases fitting TRBD2. V gave up 0 bases and J gave up 12 bases; unmatched junction bases: 10. The V gene's germline CDR1 is SQVTM and CDR2 ANQGSEA. This CDR3 spans 14 amino acids. CDR3 in DNA: TGCAGCGTTGAAGAGGCTAGCGGGCCCTCTCTGCAGTTCTTC. Translating gives CSVEEASGPSLQFF.

This clonotype was counted a few times. The gene calls are TRBV5-1 and TRBJ2-2; D possibly corresponds to TRBD2 (7 bases). The CDR3 is 16 amino acids. Trimming cost V 1 base and J 7 bases, with 17 bases left between them. Germline lookup yields CDR1 SGHRS and CDR2 YFSETQ. The DNA of the CDR3 is TGCGCCAGCAGCTTGCGGGGGGCTAGCGGTCTCGGGGAGCTGTTTTTT. Protein: CASSLRGASGLGELFF.